A single sample is the source of the 5 T cell receptor beta chains below, sequenced in a study of T-cell reconstitution after alpha-beta-depleted transplantation in children. Molecular barcoding with unique molecular identifiers was used for the TCRbeta library. TCRdb re-analysed the PCR reads in MiXCR, keeping a single row per CDR3 protein. The sample lists 500,000 to 750,000 distinct CDR3 sequences, 10% to 15% occurring once. The sample in question was PBMCs, mostly from graft donor cells, obtained 360 days after TCRalphabeta/CD19-depleted stem cell transplant. Source of these receptors: a male patient aged 5 to 17 who had a stem cell transplant for acute myeloid leukemia, so the T cells may come from the graft donor.

CDR3 amino acids: CASSGLWGTQYF. The CDR3 DNA sequence: TGTGCCAGCAGCGGCCTTTGGGGGACCCAGTACTTC. The rearrangement uses TRBV9 and TRBJ2-5; D gene uncertain. Looked up from germline, CDR1 is SGDLS and CDR2 is YYNGEE. CDR3 length: 12 residues. V lost 3 bases to trimming and J lost 7 bases, with 10 bases between them. Together with reference TRBV9 and TRBJ2-5, the CDR3 gives the full variable domain: DSGVTQTPKHLITATGQRVTLRCSPRSGDLSVYWYQQSLDQGLQFLIQYYNGEERAKGNILERFSAQQFPDLHSELNLSSLELGDSALYFCASSGLWGTQYFGPGTRLLVL.

The chain combines TRBV6-2 or TRBV6-3 with TRBJ1-2, with D unresolved. Germline CDR1 MNHEY, CDR2 SVGEGT. The CDR3 contains 16 residues. The V gene lost 1 base and the J gene lost 4 bases, with 16 bases spanning the gap. Here the CDR3 DNA reads TGTGCCAGCAGTTACTTCGGGCAGAAGAGTGGCTATGGCTACACCTTC. As protein: CASSYFGQKSGYGYTF.

This clonotype was recorded at least ten times. J is TRBJ2-1 and V is TRBV30, with TRBD2 matching 7 bases. CDR3 length equals 13 residues. Germline CDR1 and CDR2: GTSNPN and SVGIG (reference sequence). Trimming at V came to 5 bases and at J to 6 bases, leaving 7 bases not matched to a gene. The chain's CDR3 is CAWSGRTSNEQFF. Here the CDR3 DNA reads TGTGCCTGGTCCGGGAGGACCTCCAATGAGCAGTTCTTC. The variable domain in full, completed from reference TRBV30 and TRBJ2-1, reads SQTIHQWPATLVQPVGSPLSLECTVEGTSNPNLYWYRQAAGRGLQLLFYSVGIGQISSEVPQNLSASRPQDRQFILSSKKLLLSDSGFYLCAWSGRTSNEQFFGPGTRLTVL.

This chain links TRBV18 with TRBJ2-1, with D maybe TRBD1 (5 bases). The CDR3 runs to 16 residues. The V and J ends lost 1 base and 4 bases respectively, with 14 bases between them. Germline CDR1 and CDR2: KGHSH and LQKENI. The DNA of the CDR3 is TGTGCCAGCTCACCACGCCATTCGACAGTTTACAATGAGCAGTTCTTC. Translated: CASSPRHSTVYNEQFF.

Comment on this clonotype: Just one base apart from a much larger clone, this may be a read error. The chain has TRBV7-9 and TRBJ2-5; D unclear. The CDR3 spans 11 residues. The V gene's germline CDR1 is SEHNR and CDR2 FQNEAQ (reference sequence). The CDR3 sequence: CVSSFTETQYF. CDR3 sequence (DNA): TGTGTCAGCAGCTTTACGGAGACCCAGTACTTC.